Presented here are 9 T cell receptor beta chains from one specimen sequenced in a study of T cell changes during pregnancy in multiple sclerosis. Sequenced by immunoSEQ multiplex PCR; TCRdb stores in-frame clones only, minus some. This table has more than 55,000 clones, 89% appearing once. The sample consisted of peripheral blood, taken after pregnancy. Receptors were obtained from a female donor with multiple sclerosis, enrolled in a pregnancy study.

This clone has just a few counts. The V gene is TRBV16, the J gene TRBJ2-1, with 12 bases matching TRBD2. The CDR3 spans 18 residues. V trimming: 0 bases; J trimming: 4 bases; junction bases outside the gene matches: 7. Germline V gene lookup returns CDR1 KGHSY and CDR2 FQNENV. The CDR3 spells CASSQSIGLAGTYNEQFF. In nucleotides, the CDR3 is TGTGCCAGCAGCCAATCCATAGGACTAGCGGGGACATACAATGAGCAGTTCTTC.

The gene calls are TRBV5-1 and TRBJ2-3; possible D gene TRBD2, 5 bases. This CDR3 has 15 amino acids. Germline CDR1 and CDR2: SGHRS and YFSETQ. V shed 4 bases and J shed 2 bases, with 14 bases lying between them. In nucleotides, the CDR3 is TGCGCCAGCAGCGATTTGATGAGGGACACAGATACGCAGTATTTT. This sequence encodes CASSDLMRDTDTQYF. Variable domain in full (rest from reference TRBV5-1 and TRBJ2-3): KAGVTQTPRYLIKTRGQQVTLSCSPISGHRSVSWYQQTPGQGLQFLFEYFSETQRNKGNFPGRFSGRQFSNSRSEMNVSTLELGDSALYLCASSDLMRDTDTQYFGPGTRLTVL.

The V and J genes are TRBV11-2 and TRBJ2-1, with a possible D match to TRBD1 (6 bases). The V gene's germline CDR1 is SGHAT and CDR2 FQNNGV. The V end was cut by 5 bases, the J end by 0 bases, with 14 bases between. The CDR3 has 16 residues. CDR3 nucleotide sequence: TGTGCCAGCAGCGCCCCGGGACATAGCTCCTACAATGAGCAGTTCTTC. Its translation: CASSAPGHSSYNEQFF. The full variable domain, rest sourced from reference TRBV11-2 and TRBJ2-1, is EAGVAQSPRYKIIEKRQSVAFWCNPISGHATLYWYQQILGQGPKLLIQFQNNGVVDDSQLPKDRFSAERLKGVDSTLKIQPAKLEDSAVYLCASSAPGHSSYNEQFFGPGTRLTVL.

V usage is TRBV13 and J usage is TRBJ2-5; 14 nucleotides line up with TRBD2. Per the germline V gene, CDR1 is PRHDT and CDR2 is FYEKMQ (reference sequence). V shed 5 bases, J shed 4 bases, and the junction held 9 bases outside the gene matches. This CDR3 comprises 17 residues. This chain's CDR3 is CASSRTSGGQEGETQYF. CDR3 nucleotide sequence: TGTGCCAGCAGCCGGACTAGCGGGGGGCAGGAAGGAGAGACCCAGTACTTC.

The chain employs TRBV11-3 and TRBJ2-3, with D perhaps matching TRBD2 (5 bases). The CDR3 covers 14 residues. Trimming shortened V by 3 bases and J by 2 bases, and 9 bases separated the two germline ends. Germline V gene lookup returns CDR1 SGHNT and CDR2 YENEEA. Here the CDR3 DNA reads TGTGCCAGCAGCTTTCGGGGAGTCACAGATACGCAGTATTTT. Amino acids: CASSFRGVTDTQYF.

The genes are TRBV9 and TRBJ2-7; 8 nucleotides match TRBD1. J lost 4 bases, V lost 0 bases, and 6 bases had no gene match. This CDR3 contains 15 residues. Germline V lookup: CDR1 SGDLS, CDR2 YYNGEE. The CDR3 region is CASSVALDRAYEQYF. As DNA, the CDR3 is TGTGCCAGCAGCGTAGCTTTGGACAGGGCTTACGAGCAGTACTTC.

This clone has only a few counts. The chain recombines TRBV6-1 with TRBJ1-6; D perhaps matches TRBD1 (6 bases). V shed 3 bases and J shed 14 bases, with 14 bases lying between them. The V gene's germline CDR1 is MNHNS and CDR2 SASEGT. CDR3 size: 13 residues. CDR3 loop: CASSEQLQGSLHF. The DNA for the CDR3 is TGTGCCAGCAGTGAGCAACTTCAGGGGTCCCTCCACTTT.

The chain recombines TRBV5-1 with TRBJ2-5; D possibly corresponds to TRBD1 (5 bases). Germline CDR1 reads SGHRS; CDR2 reads YFSETQ. The CDR3 consists of 15 residues. Trimming cost V 3 bases and J 2 bases, with 14 bases left between them. The CDR3 nucleotides read TGCGCCAGCAGCTCAATCCCCAGGGTTCAAGAGACCCAGTACTTC. Protein: CASSSIPRVQETQYF.

This chain links TRBV6-4 with TRBJ2-3, with D perhaps TRBD2 (7 bases). This CDR3 region has 15 residues. V shed 0 bases and J shed 2 bases, with 9 bases lying between them. CDR1 MRHNA and CDR2 SNTAGT come from the germline V gene. CDR3 DNA: TGTGCCAGCAGTGACTCGGCGGGGGCCACAGATACGCAGTATTTT. Amino acid sequence: CASSDSAGATDTQYF.